A selection of T cell receptor beta chains follows, all from one sample in a study of blood T cell repertoires in COVID-19. This table comes from immunoSEQ multiplex PCR, and its TCRdb copy is limited to in-frame clones, with some not included. This table holds some 200,000 clones, less than 90% found once. The specimen was peripheral blood. The receptors here all came from a woman between 55 and 75 years old who had recovered from COVID-19. Both conserved end residues are part of each CDR3. The order of the fields is J gene, clone size, D gene, V gene, CDR3 protein, CDR3 DNA. The D gene is left open where the match is weak. Some rows mark clone size as missing; the rest say once, few, many or name a class of expanded clone.

j_call: TRBJ2-2
clone_size: NA
d_call: TRBD1
v_call: TRBV19
cdr3_aa: CASRGNSGGSFQRELFF
cdr3_nt: TGTGCCAGTAGGGGGAACTCAGGGGGCAGTTTTCAGAGGGAGCTGTTTTTT

j_call: TRBJ1-1
clone_size: NA
d_call: TRBD1
v_call: TRBV5-1
cdr3_aa: CASTMTGGDTEAFF
cdr3_nt: TGCGCCAGCACGATGACAGGGGGGGACACTGAAGCTTTCTTT

j_call: TRBJ1-1
clone_size: once
d_call: NA
v_call: TRBV25-1
cdr3_aa: CASSEYVNTEAFF
cdr3_nt: TGTGCCAGCAGTGAGTATGTGAACACTGAAGCTTTCTTT

j_call: TRBJ1-1
clone_size: NA
d_call: TRBD1
v_call: TRBV28
cdr3_aa: CASSLLTAGGLSTEAFF
cdr3_nt: TGTGCCAGCAGCCTCCTCACGGCAGGGGGCTTAAGCACTGAAGCTTTCTTT

j_call: TRBJ1-2
clone_size: NA
d_call: TRBD1
v_call: TRBV6-2/TRBV6-3
cdr3_aa: CASSFPGQGMGGYTF
cdr3_nt: TGTGCCAGCAGTTTCCCGGGACAGGGGATGGGAGGCTACACCTTC

j_call: TRBJ1-2
clone_size: NA
d_call: NA
v_call: TRBV30
cdr3_aa: CAWSYQANYGYTF
cdr3_nt: TGTGCCTGGAGTTATCAGGCCAACTATGGCTACACCTTC

j_call: TRBJ1-2
clone_size: NA
d_call: TRBD1
v_call: TRBV11-3
cdr3_aa: CASSSPGGYGYTF
cdr3_nt: TGTGCCAGCAGCTCCCCAGGGGGGTATGGCTACACCTTC

j_call: TRBJ2-4
clone_size: NA
d_call: NA
v_call: TRBV7-2
cdr3_aa: CASSPDRFKNIQYF
cdr3_nt: TGTGCCAGCAGTCCGGACAGATTCAAAAACATTCAGTACTTC

j_call: TRBJ1-3
clone_size: NA
d_call: NA
v_call: TRBV6-5
cdr3_aa: CASSMGHTTIYF
cdr3_nt: TGTGCCAGCAGCATGGGACATACTACCATATATTTT

j_call: TRBJ2-6
clone_size: NA
d_call: NA
v_call: TRBV18
cdr3_aa: CASSPPSSGANVLTF
cdr3_nt: TGTGCCAGCTCACCACCGTCTTCCGGGGCCAACGTCCTGACTTTC

j_call: TRBJ1-1
clone_size: once
d_call: TRBD1
v_call: TRBV2
cdr3_aa: CASREGAPGSEAFF
cdr3_nt: TGTGCCAGCAGGGAGGGGGCTCCAGGTTCTGAAGCTTTCTTT

j_call: TRBJ2-2
clone_size: NA
d_call: NA
v_call: TRBV2
cdr3_aa: CASAPEGATNTGELFF
cdr3_nt: TGTGCCAGCGCCCCGGAGGGGGCTACCAACACCGGGGAGCTGTTTTTT

j_call: TRBJ1-1
clone_size: NA
d_call: TRBD1
v_call: TRBV6-5
cdr3_aa: CASRDRGHQNTEAFF
cdr3_nt: TGTGCCAGCAGAGACAGGGGGCATCAGAACACTGAAGCTTTCTTT

j_call: TRBJ2-4
clone_size: NA
d_call: NA
v_call: TRBV19
cdr3_aa: CASRPGGTDIQYF
cdr3_nt: TGTGCCAGTAGGCCAGGAGGTACAGACATTCAGTACTTC

j_call: TRBJ1-1
clone_size: NA
d_call: NA
v_call: TRBV19
cdr3_aa: CASSLWYRQLPPTEAFF
cdr3_nt: TGTGCCAGTAGTCTATGGTACAGGCAACTGCCACCCACTGAAGCTTTCTTT

j_call: TRBJ2-7
clone_size: NA
d_call: TRBD1
v_call: TRBV7-9
cdr3_aa: CASSPRFRDRDSYEQYF
cdr3_nt: TGTGCCAGCAGCCCGCGGTTCCGGGACAGGGACTCCTACGAGCAGTACTTC

j_call: TRBJ2-1
clone_size: NA
d_call: NA
v_call: TRBV25-1
cdr3_aa: CASSPLGANEQFF
cdr3_nt: TGTGCCAGCAGTCCCCTGGGGGCTAATGAGCAGTTCTTC

j_call: TRBJ1-1
clone_size: NA
d_call: TRBD1
v_call: TRBV19
cdr3_aa: CASSGRGLPTEAFF
cdr3_nt: TGTGCCAGTAGCGGCAGGGGGCTGCCCACTGAAGCTTTCTTT

j_call: TRBJ2-2
clone_size: NA
d_call: TRBD1
v_call: TRBV3-1/TRBV3-2
cdr3_aa: CASSRTGWPGELFF
cdr3_nt: TGTGCCAGCAGCCGGACAGGGTGGCCCGGGGAGCTGTTTTTT

j_call: TRBJ2-7
clone_size: NA
d_call: TRBD1
v_call: TRBV11-2
cdr3_aa: CASSLGQGTIYEQYF
cdr3_nt: TGTGCCAGCAGCTTGGGACAGGGAACGATCTACGAGCAGTACTTC

j_call: TRBJ1-2
clone_size: NA
d_call: TRBD1
v_call: TRBV7-2
cdr3_aa: CASSPSLTGDYGYTF
cdr3_nt: TGTGCCAGCAGCCCCTCACTGACAGGGGACTATGGCTACACCTTC

j_call: TRBJ1-1
clone_size: NA
d_call: NA
v_call: TRBV7-6
cdr3_aa: CASSDPQSEAFF
cdr3_nt: TGTGCCAGCAGCGATCCACAATCCGAAGCTTTCTTT

j_call: TRBJ2-7
clone_size: NA
d_call: TRBD2
v_call: TRBV7-9
cdr3_aa: CASSVSGGSYEQYF
cdr3_nt: TGTGCCAGCAGCGTTAGCGGGGGTTCCTACGAGCAGTACTTC

j_call: TRBJ1-2
clone_size: once
d_call: NA
v_call: TRBV18
cdr3_aa: CASSSTEGYGGYTF
cdr3_nt: TGTGCCAGCTCATCCACGGAGGGATACGGTGGCTACACCTTC

j_call: TRBJ2-2
clone_size: NA
d_call: NA
v_call: TRBV30
cdr3_aa: CAWNGGLFPNNGELFF
cdr3_nt: TGTGCCTGGAATGGGGGACTGTTTCCGAATAACGGGGAGCTGTTTTTT

j_call: TRBJ2-3
clone_size: NA
d_call: NA
v_call: TRBV6-9
cdr3_aa: CASSWVGECTDTQYF
cdr3_nt: TGTGCCAGCAGTTGGGTGGGAGAATGCACAGATACGCAGTATTTT

j_call: TRBJ2-3
clone_size: NA
d_call: TRBD1
v_call: TRBV5-6
cdr3_aa: CASSPGQGGNTQYF
cdr3_nt: TGTGCCAGCAGCCCCGGACAGGGTGGAAATACGCAGTATTTT

j_call: TRBJ1-2
clone_size: NA
d_call: TRBD1
v_call: TRBV7-8
cdr3_aa: CASSLDRTGDNTF
cdr3_nt: TGTGCCAGCAGCTTAGACCGGACAGGGGATAACACCTTC

j_call: TRBJ1-2
clone_size: NA
d_call: NA
v_call: TRBV12-3/TRBV12-4
cdr3_aa: CASSRTGGDGYTF
cdr3_nt: TGTGCCAGCAGCCGGACTGGGGGGGATGGCTACACCTTC

j_call: TRBJ2-1
clone_size: NA
d_call: NA
v_call: TRBV30
cdr3_aa: CAWTIGHYPGTKQFF
cdr3_nt: TGTGCCTGGACTATCGGCCATTATCCCGGGACAAAGCAGTTCTTC

j_call: TRBJ1-1
clone_size: NA
d_call: TRBD1
v_call: TRBV7-9
cdr3_aa: CASLGNRGPEAFF
cdr3_nt: TGTGCCAGCTTGGGGAACAGGGGGCCTGAAGCTTTCTTT

j_call: TRBJ2-7
clone_size: NA
d_call: TRBD2
v_call: TRBV5-1
cdr3_aa: CASSGAGGVYEQYF
cdr3_nt: TGCGCCAGCAGCGGAGCGGGGGGTGTCTACGAGCAGTACTTC

j_call: TRBJ2-3
clone_size: NA
d_call: NA
v_call: TRBV7-9
cdr3_aa: CASSFKGLSPTDTQYF
cdr3_nt: TGTGCCAGCAGCTTTAAGGGGCTCTCCCCAACAGATACGCAGTATTTT

j_call: TRBJ2-5
clone_size: NA
d_call: TRBD2
v_call: TRBV30
cdr3_aa: CAWRKLAGGLQETQYF
cdr3_nt: TGTGCCTGGAGGAAATTAGCGGGGGGGCTCCAAGAGACCCAGTACTTC

j_call: TRBJ1-1
clone_size: once
d_call: TRBD1
v_call: TRBV12-3/TRBV12-4
cdr3_aa: CASSKTGVTEAFF
cdr3_nt: TGTGCCAGCAGCAAGACAGGGGTCACTGAAGCTTTCTTT

j_call: TRBJ2-1
clone_size: NA
d_call: TRBD2
v_call: TRBV5-4
cdr3_aa: CASSYTSGEINEQFF
cdr3_nt: TGTGCCAGCAGCTATACTAGCGGGGAAATCAATGAGCAGTTCTTC

j_call: TRBJ2-7
clone_size: NA
d_call: TRBD1
v_call: TRBV19
cdr3_aa: CASSTGQGPYEQYF
cdr3_nt: TGTGCCAGTAGTACGGGACAGGGGCCCTACGAGCAGTACTTC

j_call: TRBJ1-2
clone_size: once
d_call: TRBD1
v_call: TRBV6-5
cdr3_aa: CASSLDRGGGYTF
cdr3_nt: TGTGCCAGCAGCCTGGACAGGGGTGGTGGCTACACCTTC

j_call: TRBJ2-3
clone_size: NA
d_call: NA
v_call: TRBV5-4
cdr3_aa: CASSLDLSRDTQYF
cdr3_nt: TGTGCCAGCAGCTTGGATCTTAGTCGGGATACGCAGTATTTT

j_call: TRBJ1-6
clone_size: NA
d_call: TRBD1
v_call: TRBV3-1/TRBV3-2
cdr3_aa: CASSQNRGPNSPLHF
cdr3_nt: TGTGCCAGCAGCCAAAACAGGGGCCCTAATTCACCCCTCCACTTT

j_call: TRBJ2-7
clone_size: once
d_call: TRBD2
v_call: TRBV5-1
cdr3_aa: CASSLSGLSYEQYF
cdr3_nt: TGCGCCAGCAGCCTTAGCGGGCTCTCCTACGAGCAGTACTTC

j_call: TRBJ1-2
clone_size: few
d_call: TRBD1
v_call: TRBV30
cdr3_aa: CAWSVPGGNYGYTF
cdr3_nt: TGTGCCTGGAGTGTACCAGGGGGAAACTATGGCTACACCTTC

j_call: TRBJ2-7
clone_size: NA
d_call: NA
v_call: TRBV7-2
cdr3_aa: CASSSARTDPYEQYF
cdr3_nt: TGTGCCAGCAGCTCCGCGCGGACAGACCCCTACGAGCAGTACTTC